The text below deals with one TCR beta chain. The data were obtained in a study of cytomegalovirus exposure and HLA in healthy donors. Here immunoSEQ multiplex PCR was the method, and the copy in TCRdb shows in-frame clones only, minus some. This sample yields about 110,000 clones, of which roughly 88% are seen a single time; around 3.1% belongs to the top ten. Germline CDR1 PRHDT, CDR2 FYEKMQ (reference sequence). The CDR3 is 17 amino acids. Trimming stripped 2 bases from V and 5 bases from J, with 19 bases between. V and J are TRBV13 and TRBJ1-5; D is perhaps TRBD1 (5 bases). The receptor was derived from a woman between 18 and 30 years old in good health and CMV-seronegative. The specimen was PBMCs. In DNA, the CDR3 is TGTGCCAGCAGCTTACGGGGGGGAGACAGACCCGATCAGCCCCAGCATTTT. Encoded protein: CASSLRGGDRPDQPQHF.